The 26 T cell receptor beta chains listed next were all sequenced from one sample in a study of a mutant IDH1 vaccine in newly diagnosed glioma. Time point meaning: baseline, week 1 (first vaccination visit). The treatment is: pre-vaccination baseline after standard-of-care therapy. Produced via immunoSEQ multiplex PCR; TCRdb's table is partial and in-frame only. Of about 96,000 clones detected, roughly 78% appear once; the ten largest clones hold around 7%. The input for sequencing was PBMCs, taken from a glioma patient treated with radiotherapy, temozolomide or both. These receptors all come from a man aged 35-49 years with glioma.

Only a few counts were recorded for this clone. The rearrangement joins TRBV7-8 to TRBJ1-2, with a tentative D call TRBD1 (6 bases). The V gene lost 1 base and the J gene lost 7 bases, with 13 bases spanning the gap. Germline V gene sequence: CDR1 SGHVS, CDR2 FQNEAQ. The length of the CDR3 is 14 residues. CDR3 nucleotide sequence: TGTGCCAGCAGCTTAGAAAGACAGGCCCTTGGCTACACCTTC. The encoded protein is CASSLERQALGYTF. The full variable domain, completed using reference TRBV7-8 and TRBJ1-2, is GAGVSQSPRYKVAKRGQDVALRCDPISGHVSLFWYQQALGQGPEFLTYFQNEAQLDKSGLPSDRFFAERPEGSVSTLKIQRTQQEDSAVYLCASSLERQALGYTFGSGTRLTVV.

J is TRBJ1-1 and V is TRBV5-6, with D perhaps TRBD1 (5 bases). Germline CDR1 reads SGHDT; CDR2 reads YYEEEE. CDR3 length: 16 amino acids. The V end was cut by 4 bases, the J end by 0 bases, with 16 bases between. The CDR3 spells CASSTTTRGMNTEAFF. CDR3 sequence (DNA): TGTGCCAGCAGCACGACCACGCGGGGCATGAACACTGAAGCTTTCTTT.

The J gene is TRBJ2-3, the V gene TRBV10-2; D ambiguous. Deletions cut 0 bases from V and 4 bases from J, with 14 bases between. The CDR3 sequence is 16 residues long. The germline gives CDR1 WSHSY, CDR2 SAAADI. CDR3 residues: CASSESGTAPPDTQYF. The DNA of the CDR3 is TGCGCCAGCAGTGAGTCCGGAACGGCTCCCCCAGATACGCAGTATTTT.

The chain is built from TRBV7-2 and TRBJ1-4; 8 nucleotides align to TRBD1. The V gene's germline CDR1 is SGHTA and CDR2 FQGNSA. V shed 5 bases, J shed 4 bases, and the junction held 3 bases outside the gene matches. The CDR3 is 14 amino acids. The chain's CDR3 is CASSQDRVNEKLFF. CDR3 in DNA: TGTGCCAGCAGCCAGGACAGGGTTAATGAAAAACTGTTTTTT.

The chain joins TRBV7-3 to TRBJ1-1; 9 bases agree with TRBD1. The CDR3 is 15 amino acids. Unmatched junction bases numbered 4, after V lost 4 bases and J lost 1 base. CDR1 is SGHTA, CDR2 FQGTGA, per germline. CDR3 residues: CASSWDRAPNTEAFF. The CDR3 DNA is TGTGCCAGCAGCTGGGACAGGGCACCGAACACTGAAGCTTTCTTT.

The chain has TRBV6-5 and TRBJ2-3, with D hard to call. Germline CDR1 MNHEY, CDR2 SVGAGI. The CDR3 is made up of 14 amino acids. The V end was cut by 1 base, the J end by 4 bases, with 9 bases between. CDR3 protein: CASSYFVDSDTQYF. CDR3 DNA sequence: TGTGCCAGCAGTTACTTTGTTGACTCAGATACGCAGTATTTT.

The chain couples TRBV2 to TRBJ1-2; 7 bases line up with TRBD1. Germline V gene lookup returns CDR1 SNHLY and CDR2 FYNNEI. The V and J ends lost 6 bases and 0 bases, in that order; junction bases with no gene match: 10. CDR3 length: 16 residues. This chain's CDR3 is CASRAIDRAPNYGYTF. The CDR3 DNA sequence: TGTGCCAGCAGGGCCATCGACAGGGCACCTAACTATGGCTACACCTTC. The complete variable domain, with remaining parts taken from reference TRBV2 and TRBJ1-2, reads EPEVTQTPSHQVTQMGQEVILRCVPISNHLYFYWYRQILGQKVEFLVSFYNNEISEKSEIFDDQFSVERPDGSNFTLKIRSTKLEDSAMYFCASRAIDRAPNYGYTFGSGTRLTVV.

Only a few counts were recorded for this clone. The genes are TRBV4-1 and TRBJ2-4; possibly TRBD1 for D (5 bases). The CDR3 runs to 16 residues. V dropped 5 bases and J dropped 0 bases, with 14 bases sitting between them. Germline CDR1 and CDR2: MGHRA and YSYEKL. The CDR3 here is CASSGAGFLAKNIQYF. The CDR3 DNA reads as TGCGCCAGCAGCGGGGCAGGATTCCTAGCCAAAAACATTCAGTACTTC.

V is TRBV6-5 and J is TRBJ2-5; 7 bases are a match to TRBD2. The CDR3 length is 14 residues. V dropped 4 bases and J dropped 3; count of bases not matched to a gene: 5. Germline V gives CDR1 MNHEY, CDR2 SVGAGI. The CDR3 sequence: CASSSPREEETQYF. In DNA, the CDR3 is TGTGCCAGCAGTTCCCCCCGGGAGGAAGAGACCCAGTACTTC.

This clone was seen once. V usage is TRBV6-1 and J usage is TRBJ2-2; D is unresolved. V shed 2 bases and J shed 0 bases, with 7 bases lying between them. CDR3 size: 15 residues. Germline V CDR1 and CDR2: MNHNS, SASEGT. CDR3 DNA: TGTGCCAGCAGTGAATCTTACCCGAACACCGGGGAGCTGTTTTTT. It specifies CASSESYPNTGELFF.

The rearrangement links TRBV7-9 to TRBJ2-1; 9 nucleotides align to TRBD2. This CDR3 has 16 residues. The V gene end was trimmed by 5 bases and the J gene end by 2 bases; junction bases not matched to a gene: 7. The germline CDR1 and CDR2 sequences are SEHNR and FQNEAQ (reference sequence). The DNA for the CDR3 is TGTGCCAGCAGCAGAATTAGCGGGGGAGCCTACAATGAGCAGTTCTTC. Translation: CASSRISGGAYNEQFF.

CDR3 sequence: CASSQLRNTEAFF. As DNA, the CDR3 is TGCGCCAGCAGCCAGCTGCGGAACACTGAAGCTTTCTTT. This chain uses TRBV5-1 with TRBJ1-1; no reliable D call. Trimming removed 4 bases at V and 1 base at J, with 8 bases between. The CDR3 contains 13 residues. Looked up from germline, CDR1 is SGHRS and CDR2 is YFSETQ.

The CDR3 nucleotides are TGCGCCAGCAGCCAAGGTTGGCCGACCACCCTTACCGGGGAGCTGTTTTTT. It specifies CASSQGWPTTLTGELFF. The chain recombines TRBV4-3 with TRBJ2-2, with D hard to call. Germline V lookup: CDR1 LGHNA, CDR2 YSLEER. V lost 1 base, J lost 5 bases, and 17 bases lay in between. This CDR3 has 17 amino acids.

This chain joins TRBV5-6 and TRBJ2-7, with D perhaps TRBD1 or TRBD2 (5 bases each). This CDR3 region has 13 residues. Germline CDR1 and CDR2: SGHDT and YYEEEE. V shed 4 bases and J shed 3 bases, with 11 bases lying between them. The CDR3 bases are TGTGCCAGCAGCGTGGGACCGCGCTACGAGCAGTACTTC. This sequence encodes CASSVGPRYEQYF.

This clone was found once. The chain has TRBV28 and TRBJ1-1; 9 bases agree with TRBD1. V was pared by 7 bases and J by 7 bases, with 16 bases of the junction left unmatched. CDR3 length equals 16 residues. Germline loops: CDR1 MDHEN, CDR2 SYDVKM. The CDR3 sequence: CASNSKGQGHPGEAFF. CDR3 nucleotides: TGTGCCAGCAATAGTAAGGGACAGGGCCACCCAGGTGAAGCTTTCTTT.

The V and J genes are TRBV7-9 and TRBJ2-3; 7 nucleotides agree with TRBD2. CDR1 is SEHNR and CDR2 is FQNEAQ in the germline V gene (reference sequence). V was pared by 4 bases and J by 1 base, with 8 bases of the junction left unmatched. The CDR3 contains 16 residues. CDR3 loop: CASSSDLTSGTDTQYF. In DNA, the CDR3 is TGTGCCAGCAGCTCAGACCTTACTAGCGGCACAGATACGCAGTATTTT.

The CDR3 here is CASSLKGYTGELFF. The CDR3 region has the DNA TGTGCCAGCAGCTTAAAAGGGTACACCGGGGAGCTGTTTTTT. The chain is built from TRBV7-3 and TRBJ2-2; D gene uncertain. The V end was cut by 1 base, the J end by 3 bases, with 6 bases between. This CDR3 is built from 14 residues. CDR1 is SGHTA, CDR2 FQGTGA, per germline. The variable domain in full, with the rest retrieved from reference TRBV7-3 and TRBJ2-2, is GAGVSQTPSNKVTEKGKYVELRCDPISGHTALYWYRQSLGQGPEFLIYFQGTGAADDSGLPNDRFFAVRPEGSVSTLKIQRTERGDSAVYLCASSLKGYTGELFFGEGSRLTVL.

This chain joins TRBV19 and TRBJ2-1; the D is unclear. This CDR3 region has 13 residues. The germline CDR1 and CDR2 sequences are LNHDA and SQIVND (reference sequence). The V gene lost 3 bases and the J gene lost 11 bases, with 14 bases spanning the gap. Here the CDR3 reads CASSMSSYLKQFF. The CDR3, as DNA: TGTGCCAGTAGTATGTCGTCATACCTCAAGCAGTTCTTC.

The rearrangement links TRBV11-2 to TRBJ1-1; no clear D. Trimming shortened V by 0 bases and J by 1 base, and 3 bases separated the two germline ends. The CDR3 covers 13 residues. Looked up from germline, CDR1 is SGHAT and CDR2 is FQNNGV. As DNA, the CDR3 is TGTGCCAGCAGCTTAGACAGGAACACTGAAGCTTTCTTT. Residues: CASSLDRNTEAFF.

This chain connects TRBV25-1 to TRBJ2-5; a possible D gene is TRBD2 (6 bases). This CDR3 is 15 amino acids long. CDR1 is MGHDK and CDR2 is SYGVNS in the germline V gene. The V end was cut by 5 bases, the J end by 3 bases, with 16 bases between. CDR3 amino acids: CASSQPDGEEETQYF. The CDR3 DNA reads TGTGCCAGCAGTCAACCGGACGGGGAGGAAGAGACCCAGTACTTC.

The genes are TRBV27 and TRBJ1-5, with TRBD1 as a possible D gene (6 bases). The V end lost 6 bases, the J end lost 6 bases, and 15 bases lay between the germline ends. Germline loops: CDR1 MNHEY, CDR2 SMNVEV (reference sequence). This CDR3 contains 14 residues. Here the CDR3 DNA reads TGTGCCAGCAGCTTTTCAGGGGTAGGTCAGCCCCAGCATTTT. Amino acids: CASSFSGVGQPQHF.

The V gene is TRBV5-4, the J gene TRBJ2-7; 9 bases agree with TRBD1. The germline CDR1 and CDR2 sequences are SGHNT and YYREEE (reference sequence). With 3 bases clipped from V and 4 bases from J, the junction kept 5 bases outside the gene matches. The CDR3 length is 14 residues. The CDR3 nucleotides are TGTGCCAGCAGCTCCGGACAGGGGAGGTACGAGCAGTACTTC. Translation: CASSSGQGRYEQYF.

This sequence joins TRBV7-8 and TRBJ2-3; D perhaps matches TRBD1 (6 bases). Germline loops: CDR1 SGHVS, CDR2 FQNEAQ. CDR3 length: 17 amino acids. Trimming left V 3 bases short and J 2 bases short, with 18 bases between. CDR3 coding DNA: TGTGCCAGCAGCTTGGATTTAGGACAGACATCCACAGATACGCAGTATTTT. As protein: CASSLDLGQTSTDTQYF.

This clone was observed a handful of times. The CDR3 DNA reads as TGTGCCAGTAGTCCGGGGACAGGGGGAGTGACTGGCTACACCTTC. Its protein product is CASSPGTGGVTGYTF. This sequence joins TRBV19 and TRBJ1-2; 11 positions agree with TRBD1. CDR3 size: 15 residues. Germline CDR1 reads LNHDA; CDR2 reads SQIVND (reference sequence). V lost 5 bases, J lost 7 bases, and 9 bases stayed unmatched.

V usage is TRBV5-4 and J usage is TRBJ2-7; the D gene is possibly TRBD1 (6 bases). V dropped 0 bases and J dropped 5 bases, with 9 bases sitting between them. Germline V gene lookup returns CDR1 SGHNT and CDR2 YYREEE (reference sequence). The CDR3 is 13 residues long. CDR3 nucleotide sequence: TGTGCCAGCAGCTTGGACAGGGTGAACGAGCAGTACTTC. Protein sequence: CASSLDRVNEQYF. Using reference TRBV5-4 and TRBJ2-7 for the parts outside the CDR3, the full variable domain is ETGVTQSPTHLIKTRGQQVTLRCSSQSGHNTVSWYQQALGQGPQFIFQYYREEENGRGNFPPRFSGLQFPNYSSELNVNALELDDSALYLCASSLDRVNEQYFGPGTRLTVT.

This CDR3 reads CASSVSGGETQYF. CDR3 sequence (DNA): TGTGCCAGCAGCGTTAGCGGGGGAGAGACCCAGTACTTC. This chain uses TRBV7-2 with TRBJ2-5, with 9 bases aligning to TRBD2. Germline assignment: CDR1 SGHTA and CDR2 FQGNSA. The CDR3 extends over 13 amino acids. V shed 5 bases, J shed 4 bases, and the junction held 2 bases outside the gene matches.